A selection of T cell receptor beta chains follows, all from one sample in a study of PD-L1 blockade in urothelial cancer. Profiled with immunoSEQ multiplex PCR; TCRdb holds only in-frame clones, not every one. The table has approximately 71,000 clones, about 89% seen once. Material: PBMCs, obtained around atezolizumab (anti-PD-L1) treatment. The source of these receptors is a man aged 60 to 75 with urothelial cancer. Both conserved end residues are part of each CDR3. The order of the fields is CDR3 protein, V gene, J gene.

CDR3: CASSLSRGQFYGYTF
V: TRBV7-2
J: TRBJ1-2

CDR3: CASSQISHGELFF
V: TRBV14
J: TRBJ2-2

CDR3: CARARRGDGNTIYF
V: TRBV2
J: TRBJ1-3

CDR3: CASSSTRYGYTF
V: TRBV28
J: TRBJ1-2

CDR3: CASSLAQNRNQPQHF
V: TRBV7-2
J: TRBJ1-5

CDR3: CAVKGVSAGELFF
V: TRBV19
J: TRBJ2-2

CDR3: CAISDSGQGQYF
V: TRBV10-3
J: TRBJ2-3

CDR3: CASSDGSTDTQYF
V: TRBV9
J: TRBJ2-3

CDR3: CASSELGRTTEAFF
V: TRBV2
J: TRBJ1-1

CDR3: CASSSHLASSYEQYF
V: TRBV28
J: TRBJ2-7

CDR3: CASSLPGGQNTEAFF
V: TRBV5-1
J: TRBJ1-1

CDR3: CAITGQGLSPLHF
V: TRBV10-3
J: TRBJ1-6

CDR3: CASSVSSGTGELFF
V: TRBV19
J: TRBJ2-2

CDR3: CASSHAGQGKDQPQHF
V: TRBV5-4
J: TRBJ1-5

CDR3: CASSRAQDYGYTF
V: TRBV2
J: TRBJ1-2

CDR3: CASSLRTGGTEAFF
V: TRBV9
J: TRBJ1-1

CDR3: CASSPGGAHRNEQFF
V: TRBV6-5
J: TRBJ2-1

CDR3: CSVCPGQGSYEQYF
V: TRBV29-1
J: TRBJ2-7

CDR3: CASSLRGALNYGYTF
V: TRBV7-8
J: TRBJ1-2

CDR3: CASSIGTGGFYNEQFF
V: TRBV5-6
J: TRBJ2-1